This entry lists 8 T cell receptor beta chains sequenced from one sample in a study of regulatory T cells in long-lasting Graves disease. As to time point: newly diagnosed GD, antithyroid drugs for less than 3 months. The TCR library was made from RNA extracted from PBMCs. Construction of the TCR beta libraries employed iRepertoire HTBI primers in conjunction with Arm-PCR of CDR3 regions. One entry per CDR3 protein results from TCRdb running MiXCR on the multiplex PCR reads. The data contain roughly 420,000 distinct CDR3 sequences, about 16% of them singletons. These same data were also listed under a study on T cells in Graves' hyperthyroidism and ophthalmopathy.

The input for sequencing was peripheral blood mononuclear cells (PBMCs), taken at new diagnosis, from a patient treated with antithyroid drugs. The source is a young woman with Graves disease.

The sample holds many counts of this clonotype. J is TRBJ2-1 and V is TRBV3-1; 10 nucleotides match TRBD2. From germline, CDR1 is LGHDT and CDR2 YNNKEL (reference sequence). The CDR3 has 17 amino acids. Trimming cost V 1 base and J 0 bases; bases outside gene matches: 3. Written as DNA, the CDR3 is TGTGCCAGCAGCCAAGCGTCTAGCGGGAGCTCCTACAATGAGCAGTTCTTC. Its protein is CASSQASSGSSYNEQFF.

The table lists this clonotype with a few counts. The rearrangement uses TRBV11-2 and TRBJ2-7; a weak D match, TRBD2 (5 bases). The CDR3 spans 14 residues. Trimming cost V 5 bases and J 2 bases, with 13 bases left between them. Germline V lookup: CDR1 SGHAT, CDR2 FQNNGV. This CDR3 is CASSGGLGAYEQYF. Here the CDR3 DNA reads TGTGCCAGCAGCGGCGGACTGGGTGCCTACGAGCAGTACTTC.

This clonotype was found many times. The chain links TRBV29-1 to TRBJ2-1; D possibly corresponds to TRBD2 (5 bases). Trimming removed 8 bases from V and 2 bases from J, with 10 bases in between. Germline CDR1 reads SQVTM; CDR2 reads ANQGSEA. The CDR3 length is 12 residues. CDR3 region: CSIRRTYNEQFF. The DNA of the CDR3 is TGCAGCATACGGAGGACCTACAATGAGCAGTTCTTC.

This rearrangement joins TRBV7-2 to TRBJ2-3, with TRBD1 matching over 7 bases. CDR3 length: 15 amino acids. Germline V gene sequence: CDR1 SGHTA, CDR2 FQGNSA. With 5 bases clipped from V and 4 bases from J, the junction kept 9 bases outside the gene matches. The CDR3 protein is CASSPQGGIPDTQYF. The CDR3 DNA is TGTGCCAGCAGCCCACAAGGGGGCATTCCAGATACGCAGTATTTT.

The rearrangement uses TRBV6-1 and TRBJ1-2, with D possibly matching TRBD1 (6 bases). The germline V gene has CDR1 MNHNS and CDR2 SASEGT. Trimming took 4 bases from V and 4 from J, leaving 10 bases between them. The CDR3 has 13 residues. CDR3 DNA sequence: TGTGCCAGCAGTGCGACAGGACCCTATGGCTACACCTTC. This gives the protein CASSATGPYGYTF.

V gene TRBV7-9 combines with J gene TRBJ2-4; TRBD2 aligns across 8 bases. The CDR3 runs 16 residues. The germline V gene has CDR1 SEHNR and CDR2 FQNEAQ (reference sequence). V gave up 5 bases and J gave up 0 bases; unmatched junction bases: 6. The CDR3 DNA follows: TGTGCCAGCAGCCCCCGGGGGGGGGAAGCCAAAAACATTCAGTACTTC. Translated: CASSPRGGEAKNIQYF.

This clonotype has ten or more counts. The V and J genes are TRBV20-1 and TRBJ2-7; 8 bases are a match to TRBD1. Germline V gives CDR1 DFQATT, CDR2 SNEGSKA (reference sequence). This CDR3 is built from 12 residues. Trimming took 8 bases from V and 3 from J; bases not matched to a gene: 6. CDR3 nucleotide sequence: TGCAGTCCCGGACAGGGCATCTACGAGCAGTACTTC. This sequence encodes CSPGQGIYEQYF.

Many counts were recorded for this clonotype. V gene TRBV20-1 combines with J gene TRBJ2-1; 9 nucleotides line up with TRBD2. The ends lost 2 bases at V and 7 bases at J; junction bases unmatched: 6. The V gene's germline CDR1 is DFQATT and CDR2 SNEGSKA (reference sequence). The CDR3 runs to 14 residues. CDR3 in DNA: TGCAGTGCTAGAAGTGCGGGAGGGGGTAATGAGCAGTTCTTC. It encodes CSARSAGGGNEQFF.